The 17 T cell receptor beta chains below were found in one sample sequenced in a study of T cell repertoires in cytomegalovirus infection. TCRdb fed the reads into MiXCR, producing one record per CDR3 protein. The sample consists of some 100,000 distinct CDR3 sequences, 20% to 25% of them appearing once. Sequenced sample: CD8+ T cells from PBMCs. The receptors were sampled from a human donor in good health (CMV status not recorded). Some clones in this sample may be carry-over from other donors' samples.

This clonotype was detected only a few times. This rearrangement joins TRBV12-3 or TRBV12-4 to TRBJ2-1, with a weak D call TRBD2 (5 bases). The CDR3 runs 14 residues. The ends were cut back, 5 bases at V and 9 bases at J, with 17 bases in the middle. CDR3 DNA: TGTGCCAGCAGTCCACATGGTGACCGGGGTGAGCAGTTCTTC. Its translation is CASSPHGDRGEQFF.

The rearrangement uses TRBV7-9 and TRBJ1-1; 12 bases map to TRBD1. J gave up 0 bases and V 4 bases, and 9 bases lay outside the gene matches. This CDR3 is 18 amino acids long. Germline loops: CDR1 SEHNR, CDR2 FQNEAQ (reference sequence). Here the CDR3 reads CASSSPRDRGLLNTEAFF. The CDR3 DNA sequence: TGTGCCAGCAGCTCGCCCCGGGACAGGGGGCTTTTGAACACTGAAGCTTTCTTT.

In regard to this clonotype: This could be a read error, since a much larger clone is one nucleotide away. The chain carries TRBV7-9 and TRBJ2-1; no reliable D call. V gave up 2 bases and J gave up 1 base, with 3 bases separating them. This CDR3 has 13 residues. Germline V gene lookup returns CDR1 SEHNR and CDR2 FQNEAQ (reference sequence). The CDR3 loop reads CASSLQSYNEQFF. The DNA of the CDR3 is TGTGCCAGCAGCTTACAGTCCTACAATGAGCAGTTCTTC.

Concerning this clonotype itself: A read error may explain this, as a much larger clone is one base away. The J gene is TRBJ1-2, the V gene TRBV12-3 or TRBV12-4, with a weak D call TRBD1 (6 bases). The CDR3 is 17 residues long. The DNA of the CDR3 is TGTGCCAGCAGTTTTCAGGGGCTTTGGGATTCTAACTTTGGCTACACCTTC. It yields the protein CASSFQGLWDSNFGYTF.

This clonotype was observed at least ten times. The V and J genes are TRBV12-3 or TRBV12-4 and TRBJ1-1; the D gene is possibly TRBD1 (5 bases). Trimming shortened V by 4 bases and J by 4 bases, and 16 bases separated the two germline ends. The length of the CDR3 is 15 residues. Written as DNA, the CDR3 is TGTGCCAGCAGTTCGGGACCCAGTGAGTTCACTGAAGCTTTCTTT. Encoded protein: CASSSGPSEFTEAFF.

The genes are TRBV20-1 and TRBJ2-5; perhaps TRBD1 as D (6 bases). CDR1 and CDR2 from the germline V gene are DFQATT and SNEGSKA (reference sequence). The CDR3 sequence is 17 residues long. Trimming shortened V by 2 bases and J by 3 bases, and 22 bases separated the two germline ends. CDR3 region: CSARPLGQGIGKETQYF. DNA of the CDR3: TGCAGTGCTAGACCCCTGGGGCAGGGGATTGGAAAAGAGACCCAGTACTTC.

The sample holds many counts of this clonotype. The J gene is TRBJ2-1, the V gene TRBV11-2, with TRBD2 matching 12 bases. CDR1 SGHAT and CDR2 FQNNGV come from the germline V gene. Trimming cost V 6 bases and J 4 bases; bases outside gene matches: 4. The CDR3 is made up of 15 amino acids. The chain's CDR3 is CASRGTSGYYNEQFF. DNA of the CDR3: TGTGCCAGCAGGGGGACTAGCGGGTATTACAATGAGCAGTTCTTC.

J is TRBJ2-7 and V is TRBV2; 9 positions match TRBD2. The CDR3 extends over 15 amino acids. The germline gives CDR1 SNHLY, CDR2 FYNNEI. The J segment lost 4 bases and the V segment lost 4 bases, leaving 8 bases of the junction unmatched. The CDR3: CASSGASGAMYEQYF. CDR3 nucleotides: TGTGCCAGCAGTGGGGCTAGCGGGGCCATGTACGAGCAGTACTTC.

This clonotype showed up many times. This chain links TRBV7-6 with TRBJ1-1; 9 bases match TRBD1. This CDR3 comprises 15 residues. Trimming at V came to 5 bases and at J to 0 bases, leaving 4 bases not matched to a gene. CDR1 is SGHVS and CDR2 is FNYEAQ in the germline V gene. The CDR3 region has the DNA TGTGCCAGCAGCCCCAGACAGGGGGTGAACACTGAAGCTTTCTTT. Translated: CASSPRQGVNTEAFF.

The J gene is TRBJ2-3, the V gene TRBV19, with TRBD2 matching over 10 bases. Germline V gives CDR1 LNHDA, CDR2 SQIVND (reference sequence). V lost 7 bases to trimming and J lost 8 bases; unmatched junction nucleotides: 18. The CDR3 sequence is 17 residues long. The CDR3 loop is CASTRERTSGEAGTQYF. The DNA of the CDR3 is TGTGCCAGTACCCGCGAACGCACTAGCGGGGAAGCGGGTACGCAGTATTTT.

A remark on this clonotype: Relative to the germline gene, one junction end is altered; a read error may explain this. The chain joins TRBV7-2 to TRBJ2-1; TRBD1 is a possible D gene (6 bases). CDR3 size: 15 residues. CDR1 and CDR2 (germline): SGHTA, FQGNSA. The CDR3 loop is CASSPRQVTYKEQFF. In nucleotides, the CDR3 is TGTGCCAGCAGCCCCCGACAGGTGACATACAAAGAGCAGTTCTTC. The full variable domain, in which reference TRBV7-2 and TRBJ2-1 provide the parts outside the CDR3, is GAGVSQSPSNKVTEKGKDVELRCDPISGHTALYWYRQSLGQGLEFLIYFQGNSAPDKSGLPSDRFSAERTGGSVSTLTIQRTQQEDSAVYLCASSPRQVTYKEQFFGPGTRLTVL.

This clonotype occurred many times. This rearrangement joins TRBV7-8 to TRBJ2-3; D may correspond to TRBD1 or TRBD2 (5 bases each). Germline loops: CDR1 SGHVS, CDR2 FQNEAQ. V was cut by 5 bases and J by 2 bases, with 11 bases left in between. This CDR3 spans 14 amino acids. For the CDR3, the DNA is TGTGCCAGCAGCCGGGACCTATCCACAGATACGCAGTATTTT. This codes for CASSRDLSTDTQYF.

This clonotype has more than one count but fewer than ten. CDR3 residues: CASTLRQGRNEKLFF. The CDR3 coding sequence is TGTGCCAGCACCCTGCGACAGGGTCGTAATGAAAAACTGTTTTTT. The chain joins TRBV27 to TRBJ1-4; 7 nucleotides agree with TRBD1. The CDR3 has 15 amino acids. Germline loops: CDR1 MNHEY, CDR2 SMNVEV (reference sequence). V lost 7 bases and J lost 4; bases outside the gene matches: 9.

This clonotype was observed a handful of times. The chain couples TRBV20-1 to TRBJ2-3, with TRBD2 identical over 10 bases. Germline-derived CDR1 and CDR2 are DFQATT and SNEGSKA (reference sequence). Germline trimming cut 3 bases from V and 0 bases from J; bases unmatched to any gene: 15. This CDR3 is built from 19 residues. Here the CDR3 reads CSARPGLATVLTSTDTQYF. The CDR3 DNA reads as TGCAGTGCTAGGCCGGGACTAGCGACCGTCCTAACCAGCACAGATACGCAGTATTTT.

V gene TRBV23-1 combines with J gene TRBJ1-5, with 8 nucleotides matching TRBD1. TRBV23-1 is annotated as an ORF whose role is uncertain. The CDR3 runs to 20 residues. Trimming cost V 3 bases and J 1 base; bases outside gene matches: 17. This chain's CDR3 is CASSQALRTGRSVSNQPQHF. The CDR3 DNA is TGCGCCAGCAGTCAGGCCCTCCGGACAGGGCGAAGTGTAAGCAATCAGCCCCAGCATTTT.

This chain uses TRBV28 with TRBJ1-5; D is unresolved. Germline loops: CDR1 MDHEN, CDR2 SYDVKM. This CDR3 spans 12 amino acids. The ends were cut back, 6 bases at V and 4 bases at J, with 7 bases in the middle. CDR3 nucleotides: TGTGCCAGCAGGCAGACAAATCAGCCCCAGCATTTT. Its translation: CASRQTNQPQHF. Together with reference TRBV28 and TRBJ1-5, the CDR3 gives the full variable domain: DVKVTQSSRYLVKRTGEKVFLECVQDMDHENMFWYRQDPGLGLRLIYFSYDVKMKEKGDIPEGYSVSREKKERFSLILESASTNQTSMYLCASRQTNQPQHFGDGTRLSIL.

The CDR3 loop is CASSTQGVGNQPQHF. The CDR3 DNA reads TGTGCCAGCAGCACACAGGGGGTTGGGAATCAGCCCCAGCATTTT. This chain joins TRBV7-8 and TRBJ1-5; 8 bases map to TRBD1. This CDR3 is 15 amino acids long. Germline-derived CDR1 and CDR2 are SGHVS and FQNEAQ. Trimming removed 5 bases from V and 4 bases from J; junction bases left unmatched: 7.